The text below deals with one TCR beta chain. Its antigen is not identified. This sample is part of a study of T cell repertoires in cytomegalovirus infection. Study as a whole: HLA-B-restricted CMV epitopes that are well studied, plus recently identified HLA-C-restricted ones, were used by the study. The public TCR beta signatures pointed to both CMV infection and matching HLA type. Study-level results: The study identified carriers of CMV plus the relevant HLA from cumulative public TCR beta family frequency. HLA-C-restricted CMV clonotypes gave the most frequent clonotype in two of eight donors.

The germline V gene encodes CDR1 MDHEN and CDR2 SYDVKM. The CDR3 runs to 15 residues. V was pared by 4 bases and J by 2 bases, with 8 bases of the junction left unmatched. TCRdb fed the reads into MiXCR, producing one record per CDR3 protein. The sample lists 310,000 or so distinct CDR3 sequences; roughly 25% were seen once. Sequences were derived from cultured PBMCs, sampled from culture after CMV antigen stimulation. The V and J genes are TRBV28 and TRBJ2-7; 7 nucleotides line up with TRBD1. This TCR was recovered from a human donor in good health (CMV status not recorded). Some clones in this sample may be carry-over from other donors' samples. As DNA, the CDR3 is TGTGCCAGCAGTTCCCTCCGGGACAGTCCCTACGAGCAGTACTTC. Translating it yields CASSSLRDSPYEQYF.